The 11 T cell receptor beta chains below all came from one sample that was sequenced in a study of blood T cells in healthy people across ages. With a J-beta primer mix and a sample-barcoded 5' primer, a second PCR ran about 6 to 11 cycles. TCRdb passed the 5' RACE reads through MiXCR, listing each CDR3 protein once. Of roughly 500,000 distinct CDR3 sequences in the sample, 27% are singletons; the top ten hold roughly 18%. Sequenced input: blood. The receptor source for this set is a woman in her 70s in good health.

This clonotype was seen a handful of times. This chain joins TRBV10-3 and TRBJ2-1; 10 nucleotides agree with TRBD2. CDR3 length equals 15 residues. Germline V lookup: CDR1 ENHRY, CDR2 SYGVKD. V shed 6 bases and J 5 bases; nucleotides not matched to a gene: 7. CDR3 nucleotide sequence: TGTGCCATCAGAGGGGCTAGCGGGGGTCACAATGAGCAGTTCTTC. Translation gives CAIRGASGGHNEQFF.

The table lists this clonotype with a few counts. This chain connects TRBV20-1 to TRBJ2-3; tentative D call: TRBD2 (5 bases). This CDR3 has 15 residues. V was trimmed by 0 bases and J by 4 bases, leaving 14 bases between them. The germline V gene encodes CDR1 DFQATT and CDR2 SNEGSKA (reference sequence). For the CDR3, the DNA is TGCAGTGCTAGAGATTCGGCGGGCACGGCAGATACGCAGTATTTT. Its protein product is CSARDSAGTADTQYF.

This clonotype appeared a few times. The CDR3 loop reads CSVDRVANYGYTF. The DNA of the CDR3 is TGCAGCGTTGACAGGGTAGCTAACTATGGCTACACCTTC. The chain is built from TRBV29-1 and TRBJ1-2; D perhaps matches TRBD1 (5 bases). Trimming cost V 3 bases and J 0 bases, with 8 bases left between them. The CDR3 loop spans 13 amino acids. From germline, CDR1 is SQVTM and CDR2 ANQGSEA.

This clonotype was counted only a few times. The chain uses TRBV7-9 and TRBJ1-3; perhaps TRBD1 as D (5 bases). Germline V CDR1 and CDR2: SEHNR, FQNEAQ (reference sequence). The CDR3 totals 15 residues. Trimming shortened V by 4 bases and J by 0 bases, and 10 bases separated the two germline ends. The chain's CDR3 is CASSSDRPSGNTIYF. The DNA for the CDR3 is TGTGCCAGCAGCTCAGACAGACCCTCTGGAAACACCATATATTTT.

This clonotype has more than one count but fewer than ten. This chain links TRBV6-5 with TRBJ1-1, with 7 bases aligning to TRBD1. V lost 4 bases and J lost 1; bases outside the gene matches: 9. The CDR3 is made up of 16 amino acids. Germline loops: CDR1 MNHEY, CDR2 SVGAGI. This CDR3 is CASSSLRRGANTEAFF. The CDR3 DNA is TGTGCCAGCAGTTCCCTCCGCAGGGGGGCGAACACTGAAGCTTTCTTT.

The table lists this clonotype with a few counts. The chain employs TRBV7-2 and TRBJ2-2, with D tentatively TRBD2 (6 bases). Germline lookup yields CDR1 SGHTA and CDR2 FQGNSA. The CDR3 extends over 18 amino acids. With 0 bases removed from V and 2 bases from J, the gap between germline ends came to 16 bases. The CDR3 DNA sequence: TGTGCCAGCAGCTTAGCGTACGGGGGAAAGGGAAACACCGGGGAGCTGTTTTTT. It codes for CASSLAYGGKGNTGELFF.

The sample holds a few counts of this clonotype. The J gene is TRBJ1-2, the V gene TRBV12-3 or TRBV12-4; TRBD1 matches at 7 bases. This CDR3 comprises 16 residues. V shed 4 bases and J 4 bases; nucleotides not matched to a gene: 12. CDR3 coding DNA: TGTGCCAGCAGTTCCGACAGGGAAGGGCGGATCTATGGCTACACCTTC. It specifies CASSSDREGRIYGYTF.

This clonotype was seen more than once but under ten times. The DNA is omitted, as the CDR3 cannot be located on it reliably, and the CDR3 follows TCRdb's listing. The chain has TRBV6-6 and TRBJ1-2; the table gives TRBD1 as D, unverified against the DNA. CDR1 and CDR2 from the germline V gene are MNHNY and SVGAGI (reference sequence). The length of the CDR3 is 14 amino acids, counting both ends. The CDR3 region is CASSSSGSLYGYTF.

The V call is TRBV20-1, the J call TRBJ2-7; 7 bases match TRBD2. Germline assignment: CDR1 DFQATT and CDR2 SNEGSKA (reference sequence). Germline trimming cut 5 bases from V and 2 bases from J; bases unmatched to any gene: 21. This CDR3 spans 18 amino acids. The CDR3 region has the DNA TGCAGTGCTCCGTTACCTCGGGGGGACCGGGAGGAGACCTACGAGCAGTACTTC. Translated, it gives CSAPLPRGDREETYEQYF.

The chain recombines TRBV27 with TRBJ1-2, with D possibly matching TRBD1 (6 bases). This CDR3 has 13 residues. Germline CDR1 is MNHEY and CDR2 is SMNVEV (reference sequence). V lost 6 bases and J lost 6, with 14 bases in between. The CDR3 DNA follows: TGTGCCAGCAGAGAGGCGGGGGGCGATGGCTACACCTTC. Its translation is CASREAGGDGYTF.

This clonotype was picked up a small number of times. Its ends do not fully match the called genes, so a read error is possible. The rearrangement joins TRBV9 to TRBJ2-1, with D unclear. Matching the DNA end better, TRBJ2-5 makes the J call doubtful. Germline loops: CDR1 SGDLS, CDR2 YYNGEE. The CDR3 is 16 residues long. The DNA for the CDR3 is TGTGCCAGCAGCGTAGCTACTGGTAGCTCGCAAGAGGCCCAGTACTTC. Translation: CASSVATGSSQEAQYF.